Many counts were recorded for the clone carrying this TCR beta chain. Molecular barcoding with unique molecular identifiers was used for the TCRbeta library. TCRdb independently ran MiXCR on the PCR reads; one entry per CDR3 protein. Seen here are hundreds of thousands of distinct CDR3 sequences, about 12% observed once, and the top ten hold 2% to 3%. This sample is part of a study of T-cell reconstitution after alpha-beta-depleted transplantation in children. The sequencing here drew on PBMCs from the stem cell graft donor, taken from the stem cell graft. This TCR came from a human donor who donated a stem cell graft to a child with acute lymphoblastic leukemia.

The CDR3 spells CASSLASGPYNEQFF. The CDR3 region has the DNA TGTGCCAGCAGTCTTGCTAGCGGGCCTTACAATGAGCAGTTCTTC. The V gene is TRBV28, the J gene TRBJ2-1, with 8 bases fitting TRBD2. The CDR3 covers 15 residues. V dropped 5 bases and J dropped 4; count of bases not matched to a gene: 7. The germline V gene encodes CDR1 MDHEN and CDR2 SYDVKM.